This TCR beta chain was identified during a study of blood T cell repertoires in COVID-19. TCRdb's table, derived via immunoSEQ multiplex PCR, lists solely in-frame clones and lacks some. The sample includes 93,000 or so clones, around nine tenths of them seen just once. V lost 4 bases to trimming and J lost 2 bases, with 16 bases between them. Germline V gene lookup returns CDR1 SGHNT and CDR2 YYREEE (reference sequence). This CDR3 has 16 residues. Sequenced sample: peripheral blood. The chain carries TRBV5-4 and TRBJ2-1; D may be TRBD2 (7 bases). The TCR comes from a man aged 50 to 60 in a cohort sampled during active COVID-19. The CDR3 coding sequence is TGTGCCAGCAGCCCGAGAGGGGGGGTTACCTACAATGAGCAGTTCTTC. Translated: CASSPRGGVTYNEQFF. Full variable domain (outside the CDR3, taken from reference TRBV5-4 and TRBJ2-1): ETGVTQSPTHLIKTRGQQVTLRCSSQSGHNTVSWYQQALGQGPQFIFQYYREEENGRGNFPPRFSGLQFPNYSSELNVNALELDDSALYLCASSPRGGVTYNEQFFGPGTRLTVL.